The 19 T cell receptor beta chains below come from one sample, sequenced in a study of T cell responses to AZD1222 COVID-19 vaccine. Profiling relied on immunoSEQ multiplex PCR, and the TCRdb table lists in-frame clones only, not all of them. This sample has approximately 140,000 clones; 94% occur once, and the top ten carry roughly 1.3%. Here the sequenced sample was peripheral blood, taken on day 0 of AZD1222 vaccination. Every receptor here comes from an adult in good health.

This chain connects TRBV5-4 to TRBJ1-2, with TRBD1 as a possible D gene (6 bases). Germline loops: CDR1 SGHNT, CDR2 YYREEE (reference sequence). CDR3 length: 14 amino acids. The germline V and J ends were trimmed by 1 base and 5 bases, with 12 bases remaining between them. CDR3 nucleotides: TGTGCCAGCAGCTTGAACAGGGAGAAATATGGCTACACCTTC. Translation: CASSLNREKYGYTF.

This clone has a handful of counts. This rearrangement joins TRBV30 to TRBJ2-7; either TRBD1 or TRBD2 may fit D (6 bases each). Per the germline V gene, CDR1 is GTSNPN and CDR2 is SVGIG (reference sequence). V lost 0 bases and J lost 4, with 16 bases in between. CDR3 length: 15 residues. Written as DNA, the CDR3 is TGTGCCTGGAGTGTACAGCACCGGGGGCGATACGAGCAGTACGTC. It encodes CAWSVQHRGRYEQYV.

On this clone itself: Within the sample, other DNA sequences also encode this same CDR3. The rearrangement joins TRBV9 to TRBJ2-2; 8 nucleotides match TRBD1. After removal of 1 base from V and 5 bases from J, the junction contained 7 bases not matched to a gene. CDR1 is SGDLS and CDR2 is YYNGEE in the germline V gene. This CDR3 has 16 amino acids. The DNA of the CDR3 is TGTGCCAGCAGCGTAAGGTCTCAGGGGGCAACCGGGGAGCTGTTTTTT. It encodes CASSVRSQGATGELFF.

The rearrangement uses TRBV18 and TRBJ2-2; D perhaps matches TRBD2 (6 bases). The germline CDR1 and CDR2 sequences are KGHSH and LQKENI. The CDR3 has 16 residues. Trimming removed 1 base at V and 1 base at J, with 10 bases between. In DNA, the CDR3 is TGTGCCAGCTCACCACAAGTTAGCGGGAACACCGGGGAGCTGTTTTTT. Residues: CASSPQVSGNTGELFF.

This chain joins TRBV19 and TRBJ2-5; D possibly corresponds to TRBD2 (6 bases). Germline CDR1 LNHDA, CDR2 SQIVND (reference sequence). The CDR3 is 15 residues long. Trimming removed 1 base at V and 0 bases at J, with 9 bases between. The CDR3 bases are TGTGCCAGTAGTATAGCGGGAGCGTACCAAGAGACCCAGTACTTC. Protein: CASSIAGAYQETQYF.

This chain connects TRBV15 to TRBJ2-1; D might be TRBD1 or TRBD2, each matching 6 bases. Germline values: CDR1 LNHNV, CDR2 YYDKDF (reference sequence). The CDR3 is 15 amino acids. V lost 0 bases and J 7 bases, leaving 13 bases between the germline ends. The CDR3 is CATSREGAGRNEQFF. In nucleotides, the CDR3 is TGTGCCACCAGCAGAGAGGGGGCAGGGAGGAATGAGCAGTTCTTC.

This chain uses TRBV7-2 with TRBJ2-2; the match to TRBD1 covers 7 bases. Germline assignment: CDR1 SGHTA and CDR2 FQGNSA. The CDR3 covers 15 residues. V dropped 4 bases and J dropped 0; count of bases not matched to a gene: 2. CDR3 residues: CASSWGQTNTGELFF. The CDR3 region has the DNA TGTGCCAGCAGCTGGGGACAGACGAACACCGGGGAGCTGTTTTTT.

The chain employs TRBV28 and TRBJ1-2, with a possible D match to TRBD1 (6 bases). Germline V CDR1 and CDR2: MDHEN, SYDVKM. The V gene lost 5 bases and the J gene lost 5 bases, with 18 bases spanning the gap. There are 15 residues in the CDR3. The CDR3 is CASSRTGTVLYGYTF. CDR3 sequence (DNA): TGTGCCAGCAGTAGAACAGGGACGGTTTTATATGGCTACACCTTC.

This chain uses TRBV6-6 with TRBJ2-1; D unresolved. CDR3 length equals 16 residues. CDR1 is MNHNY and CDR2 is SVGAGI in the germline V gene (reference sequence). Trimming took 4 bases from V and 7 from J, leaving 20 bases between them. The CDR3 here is CASSFVSARFSNEQFF. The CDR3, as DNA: TGTGCCAGCAGTTTTGTCTCGGCCCGCTTCTCGAATGAGCAGTTCTTC.

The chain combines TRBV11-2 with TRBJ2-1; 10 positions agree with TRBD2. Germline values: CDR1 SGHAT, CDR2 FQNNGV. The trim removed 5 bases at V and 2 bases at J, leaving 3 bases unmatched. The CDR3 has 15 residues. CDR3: CASSAGTSAYNEQFF. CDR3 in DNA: TGTGCCAGCAGCGCCGGGACTAGCGCCTACAATGAGCAGTTCTTC.

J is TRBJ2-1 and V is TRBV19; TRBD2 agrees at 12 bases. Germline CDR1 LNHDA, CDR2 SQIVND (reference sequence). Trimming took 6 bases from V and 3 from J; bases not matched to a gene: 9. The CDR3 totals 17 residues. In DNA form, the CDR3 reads TGTGCCAGTAGCGAGGGGCTAGCGGGAGGGTTCTACAATGAGCAGTTCTTC. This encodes CASSEGLAGGFYNEQFF.

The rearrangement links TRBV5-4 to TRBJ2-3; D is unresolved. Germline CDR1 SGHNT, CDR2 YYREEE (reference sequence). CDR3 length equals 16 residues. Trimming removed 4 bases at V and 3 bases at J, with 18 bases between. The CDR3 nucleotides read TGTGCCAGCAGCGACACCCCACGGGTGGCAACAGATACGCAGTATTTT. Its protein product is CASSDTPRVATDTQYF.

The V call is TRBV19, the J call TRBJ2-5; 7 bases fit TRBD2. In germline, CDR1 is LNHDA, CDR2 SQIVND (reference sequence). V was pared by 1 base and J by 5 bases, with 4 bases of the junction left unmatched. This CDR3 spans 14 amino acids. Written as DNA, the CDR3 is TGTGCCAGTAGTATAGGGGAGGGATGGGAGACCCAGTACTTC. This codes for CASSIGEGWETQYF.

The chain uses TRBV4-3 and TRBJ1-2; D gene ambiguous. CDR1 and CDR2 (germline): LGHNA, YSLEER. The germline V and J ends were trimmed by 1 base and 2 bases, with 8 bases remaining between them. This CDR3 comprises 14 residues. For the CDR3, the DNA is TGCGCCAGCAGCCAAGTAGGAGGAAACTATGGCTACACCTTC. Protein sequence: CASSQVGGNYGYTF.

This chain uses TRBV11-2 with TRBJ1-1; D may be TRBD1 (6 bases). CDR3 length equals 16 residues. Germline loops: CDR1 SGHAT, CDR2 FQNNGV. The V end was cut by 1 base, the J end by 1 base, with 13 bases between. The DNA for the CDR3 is TGTGCCAGCAGCTTAGTAGGCAGGGGAGGGAACACTGAAGCTTTCTTT. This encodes CASSLVGRGGNTEAFF.

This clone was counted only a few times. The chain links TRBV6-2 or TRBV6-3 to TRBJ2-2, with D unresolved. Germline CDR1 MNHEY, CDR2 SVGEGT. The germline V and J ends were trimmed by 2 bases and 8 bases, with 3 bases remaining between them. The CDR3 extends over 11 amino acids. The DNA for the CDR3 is TGTGCCAGCAGTTACATTGGGGAGCTGTTTTTT. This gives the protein CASSYIGELFF.

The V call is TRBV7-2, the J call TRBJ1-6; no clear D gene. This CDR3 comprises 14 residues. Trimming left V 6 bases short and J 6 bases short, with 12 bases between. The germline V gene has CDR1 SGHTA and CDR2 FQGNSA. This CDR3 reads CASSSLNSNSPLHF. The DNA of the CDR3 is TGTGCCAGCAGTTCCCTTAACAGTAATTCACCCCTCCACTTT.

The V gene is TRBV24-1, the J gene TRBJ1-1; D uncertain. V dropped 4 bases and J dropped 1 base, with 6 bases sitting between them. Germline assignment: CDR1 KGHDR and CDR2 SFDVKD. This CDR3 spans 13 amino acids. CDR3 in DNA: TGTGCCACCAGTGACGCAGAGAACACTGAAGCTTTCTTT. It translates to CATSDAENTEAFF.

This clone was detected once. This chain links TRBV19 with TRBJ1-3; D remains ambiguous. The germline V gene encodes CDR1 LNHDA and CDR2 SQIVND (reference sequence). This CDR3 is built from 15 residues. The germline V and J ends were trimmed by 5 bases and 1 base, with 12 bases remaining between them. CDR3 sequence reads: CASSPSSASGNTIYF. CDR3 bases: TGTGCCAGTAGTCCGTCGTCGGCATCTGGAAACACCATATATTTT.